This T cell receptor beta chain appears in the sequencing data of a study of T cell repertoires in cytomegalovirus infection. Study-level background: Well-studied HLA-B-restricted epitopes and recently identified HLA-C-restricted epitopes of CMV were both used in the study. A matching HLA type, together with CMV infection, was signaled by public TCR beta signatures. Study-level points and caveats: Of the TCR beta families, the public ones yielded a cumulative frequency that identified carriers of CMV plus the relevant HLA. It was HLA-C-restricted CMV-specific TCR beta clonotypes that dominated the response ex vivo.

TCRdb re-derived calls from the reads in MiXCR, one entry per CDR3 protein. The sample records a few hundred thousand distinct CDR3 sequences, under 25% being singletons. In its sample, this clonotype was seen many times. Antigen: not known. The sequences come from cultured PBMCs, collected from culture after CMV antigen stimulation. The TCR originated in a human donor in good health (CMV status not recorded). Some clones in this sample may be carry-over from other donors' samples.

The CDR3 bases are TGTGCCAGCAGTTTAGCCCACCTTGCGGGACAGGGTCTAAGTGAGCAGTTCTTC. Amino acids: CASSLAHLAGQGLSEQFF. This rearrangement joins TRBV28 to TRBJ2-1, with 9 bases aligning to TRBD1. CDR3 size: 18 residues. V lost 2 bases and J lost 9; bases outside the gene matches: 17. Per germline, CDR1 MDHEN and CDR2 SYDVKM.